This T cell receptor (beta chain) was recovered during a study of cytomegalovirus exposure and HLA in healthy donors (dated by TCRdb to 2015 to 2018). Background on the whole study: An earlier analysis of 587 of the donors reported about 260 Gb of sequence data and about 120 million unique TCR beta sequences obtained from roughly 180 million T cells. Among some 400 genotyped donors of the cohort, an average of approximately 240,000 unique TCR beta nucleotide sequences were sequenced per donor, roughly 20% of them non-productive. Donor age, sex, ethnicity and CMV serostatus were compiled alongside the repertoire data. All discovery cohort repertoires had been generated on a single sequencing platform. An earlier analysis of 587 of the donors used high-throughput TCR beta sequencing to judge whether each TCR beta V gene segment behaved as functional or pseudogenic. Approximately 300 gigabases of sequencing data and 70 million to 100 million unique TCR sequences made up an early release that covered approximately 650 HLA-typed donors. Besides the first cohort of 666 subjects, a separate validation cohort made up of 120 different subjects was used. About five DR-DQ haplotypes were handled as single units for association and clustering because linkage in the cohort was strong. In a later analysis, previously published TCR beta repertoires from 670 or so donors were re-analyzed and high-resolution HLA genotyping was added so that TCR occurrence patterns could be studied. The study profiled the T cell repertoires of 500 to 800 subjects by immunosequencing and related them to cytomegalovirus serostatus. The number of donors typed differed by locus, with about 629-630 for A, B, C, DRB1 and DQB1, roughly 520 for DQA1, about 610 for DPA1, and around 460 for DPB1. The study aimed to test whether signatures of past pathogen exposure could be identified by cataloging public T cell receptors. Of the roughly 390 genotyped donors, 65% to 90% were placed in the genetic ancestry cluster associated with self-reported Caucasian donors. To predict cytomegalovirus infection status, the study brought together high-throughput TCR immunosequencing, statistical association of individual TCRs with disease status, and machine learning. A later genetic analysis used genome-wide SNP genotypes for about three fifths of the roughly 700 donors, treating that subset as a discovery cohort. Both class I and class II loci were covered by HLA typing, at four-digit resolution. In the later analysis, no new phenotypic data were used to find candidate immune exposures; instead, reliance was placed on TCR beta sequences and their occurrence across donors.

The CDR3, from cysteine to phenylalanine, totals 15 residues. CDR3 DNA is the only sequence kept; it has 45 bases, read in frame from the first base. V drops 9 bases and J drops 1 base, leaving 18 bases in between. Taken from the germline V gene, the CDR1 and CDR2 loops are SNHLY and FYNNEI. The cohort comprised 670 or so healthy bone marrow donors. All cohort members were sampled while nominally healthy, although unrecorded immune exposures were likely present. The donor was CMV seronegative and belonged to the group of under 400 seronegative cohort members. A peripheral blood sample was provided by each donor, and peripheral blood mononuclear cells were used for TCR beta sequencing. Genomic DNA extraction from the blood cell samples was performed with the Qiagen DNeasy Blood Extraction Kit. The receptor library was made with the immunoSEQ multiplex PCR assay. A mixture of 60 forward primers for TCR Vbeta segments and 13 reverse primers for TCR Jbeta segments was used in the multiplex PCR. The CDR3 region of rearranged TCR beta genes was amplified from genomic DNA with a multiplex PCR assay. Amplified TCR beta libraries were sequenced as 87-base-pair reads on the Illumina HiSeq System. Turning to the authors' computational methods: A later analysis tallied roughly 80 million unique TCR beta chains across the 600 to 700 repertoires, and some 10 million of those chains were shared by two or more donors. Raw reads were error-corrected and collapsed into unique sequences with a nearest-neighbor algorithm that merged closely related sequences to remove PCR and sequencing errors. Alignment of CDR3 sequences to IMGT reference sequences was used to assign V, D and J gene segments. For a sequence to be retained, at least a six-nucleotide match to both a V gene segment and a J gene segment was required. Rearrangements were classified as productive when the CDR3 lacked stop codons and remained in frame with V and J, and all other rearrangements were classified as non-productive. CDR3 was defined according to IMGT convention as the region running from the second conserved V-encoded cysteine to the conserved J-encoded phenylalanine. The earlier analysis of 587 of the donors excluded any sequence lacking an unambiguous match to a single V gene segment. In an earlier analysis of 500 to 750 of the donors, V segments were called functional above 56.7% productive rearrangements and were called segregating when the between-donor standard deviation exceeded 5%. A statistical classification framework was built for diagnosing cytomegalovirus status from the catalog of TCR beta chain sequences. A later analysis assigned V and J genes by comparing TCR nucleotide sequences with IMGT/GENE-DB human TR gene sequences. The TCRdist pipeline was used in a later analysis to assign CDR3 sequences and most-parsimonious VDJ recombination scenarios. A later analysis defined each TCR beta chain by its CDR3 amino acid sequence plus V-gene family, and excluded reads lacking a unique V-gene family. A later analysis removed 600 or so highly shared, low-generation-probability nucleotide sequences to deal with suspected cross-contamination and a sequencing artifact. For each public chain, a later analysis derived a clonal expansion index from normalized ranks of inferred template counts within each repertoire. Generation probabilities in a later analysis came from a VDJ recombination model fitted to out-of-frame rearrangements, and those results were checked against IGoR. In a later analysis, hypergeometric tests were used to score TCR-TCR, TCR-HLA and TCR-CMV co-occurrence, with a repertoire-size bias correction applied to TCR pairs. A later analysis estimated false discovery rates by permuting HLA or CMV assignments 20 times. In a later analysis, co-occurring TCRs were grouped with DBSCAN, and TCRdist sequence similarity was added when clustering was performed within HLA-allele-positive subsets. Co-occurrence clustering excluded repertoires with fewer than 30,000 or more than 120,000 public chains, plus five with anomalous nucleotide sharing. Not all clones reach the TCRdb copy of this immuneACCESS table, which keeps in-frame sequences only. Checked studies attribute under half of the gap to unresolved V genes and leave the rest unexplained. Clone size and the V and J calls come from that table; the DNA yielded D and trimming. Here the sample has about 190,000 clones; about 81% occur a single time. The biggest ten clones account for about 0.8% of the sample.

Results and caveats for the whole study, not just this receptor: Most TCR sequences were seen in very few donors, while some public TCRs were found in many individuals. The authors suggested that the approach could potentially be extended to other disease states and immunological phenotypes. The earlier analysis of fewer than 750 of the donors excluded some 15 rarely observed V segments, including chromosome 9 orphons, because counts were too low. Because HLA typing was missing for some donors at each locus, association tests included only the typed subset. When HLA alleles, especially DR and DQ, strongly co-occurred, TCR associations were difficult to assign to individual alleles. For the cohort, immune exposure information was limited to CMV serostatus. Cytomegalovirus status was reported to be diagnosed by the classifier with high specificity and sensitivity in both the original and validation cohorts. Some IMGT-functional V segments, including TRBV6-2 and TRBV6-3, could not be distinguished by the 87-base-pair reads and were therefore excluded. Correlated functional status among segregating V segments might reflect linkage disequilibrium, but an unknown experimental factor could not be ruled out. A further reported finding was that TCR beta sequences accurately predicted the HLA-A and HLA-B alleles for most subjects in the first cohort. This cohort had only TCR beta chains sequenced, and the lack of alpha or paired-chain data limited which features could be detected. Most CMV-associated TCR beta chains appeared to be HLA-restricted in a later analysis, and the HLA associations seemed to be driven largely by CMV exposure. A later analysis found that TCR association rates varied across HLA loci, with DRB1 alleles showing the most associated TCRs and HLA-C alleles the fewest. In vitro tests confirmed that a few of the cytomegalovirus-associated TCR beta chains recognize cytomegalovirus antigens. A later analysis associated 16,951 TCR beta sequences with specific HLA alleles at a false discovery rate of 0.05. A total of 150 or so TCR beta chains were listed by the study as associated with cytomegalovirus. In a later analysis, several top co-occurrence clusters were reported to appear linked to parvovirus B19, influenza, CMV and Epstein-Barr virus. A later analysis found that HLA-associated TCR beta chains were more clonally expanded and had lower generation probabilities than equally common non-associated chains. A cluster of highly shared sequence variants was judged likely to be a technical artifact of the sequencing pipeline. An association between a missense DCLRE1C variant and V-gene and J-gene trimming of TCR beta chains was found in a later genetic analysis and replicated in an independent cohort. In an earlier analysis of about 540 of the donors, most TCR beta V segments were observed in productive rearrangements about 90% or about 30% of the time, broadly matching IMGT annotations. Compared with the approximately 720-donor mean, donors in an Asian-associated ancestry cluster had fewer N-insertions in productive TCRs, according to a later genetic analysis. Sequencing depth was assumed to be roughly uniform across donors in the presence/absence analyses, though that assumption may not hold.

The table lists this clone with a count of one. There is no known antigen for this receptor. Base qualities were left out, and no much larger clone turns up one base away. The chain is encoded by TRBV2 joined to TRBJ1-2, and the D gene may be TRBD1, 6 bases matching. Sequencing input: PBMCs. This clonotype was obtained from a woman in her late teens or twenties in good health and CMV-seronegative. The CDR3 has the sequence CARRNAGALNYGYTF. The DNA sequence is as follows: TGTGCCAGGAGGAATGCAGGGGCTCTTAACTATGGCTACACCTTC.